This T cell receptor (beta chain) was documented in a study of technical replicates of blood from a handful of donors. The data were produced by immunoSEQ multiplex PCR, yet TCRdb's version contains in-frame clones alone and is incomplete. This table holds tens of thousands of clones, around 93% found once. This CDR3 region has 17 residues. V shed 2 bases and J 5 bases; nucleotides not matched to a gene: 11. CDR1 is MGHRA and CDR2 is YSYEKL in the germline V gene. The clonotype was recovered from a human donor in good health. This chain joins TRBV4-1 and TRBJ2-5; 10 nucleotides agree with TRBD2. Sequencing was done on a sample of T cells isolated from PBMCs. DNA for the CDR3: TGCGCCAGCAGCCAACCCGGGAGCGGGAGGGCCACGGAGACCCAGTACTTC. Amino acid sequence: CASSQPGSGRATETQYF.